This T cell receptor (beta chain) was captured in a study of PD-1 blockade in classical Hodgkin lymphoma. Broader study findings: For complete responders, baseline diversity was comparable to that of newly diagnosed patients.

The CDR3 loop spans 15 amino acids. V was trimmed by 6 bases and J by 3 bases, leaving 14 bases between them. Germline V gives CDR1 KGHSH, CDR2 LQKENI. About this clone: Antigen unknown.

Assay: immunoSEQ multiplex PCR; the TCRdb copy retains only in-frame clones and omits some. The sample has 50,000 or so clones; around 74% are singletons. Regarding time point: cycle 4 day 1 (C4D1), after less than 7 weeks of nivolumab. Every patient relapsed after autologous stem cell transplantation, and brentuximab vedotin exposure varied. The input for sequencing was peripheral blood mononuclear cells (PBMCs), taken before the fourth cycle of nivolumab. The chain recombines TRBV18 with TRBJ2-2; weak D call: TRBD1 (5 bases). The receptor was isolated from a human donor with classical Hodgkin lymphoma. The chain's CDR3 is CASSPQGFYTGELFF. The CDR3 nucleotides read TGTGCCAGCTCCCCGCAGGGATTTTACACCGGGGAGCTGTTTTTT.